One and the same sample provided the 5 T cell receptor beta chains below, sequenced in a study of control samples from healthy donors and cancer patients (dated by TCRdb to between 2020 and 2021). Libraries came from the immunoSEQ multiplex PCR assay. In TCRdb, the immuneACCESS table is reduced to in-frame sequences with V and J assigned. These tables do not hold every clone; where another copy was compared, an unresolved V gene accounts for under half, and the others remain unexplained. The sample contains some 130,000 clones, around 92% of them found a single time. The ten biggest clones cover around 2.1% of the sample. Sequenced input: blood. Source of these receptors: a woman in her forties or fifties in good health.

The chain joins TRBV5-8 to TRBJ1-1; D not resolved. The CDR3 is made up of 15 amino acids. V lost 0 bases to trimming and J lost 2 bases, with 11 bases between them. Germline CDR1 and CDR2: SGHTS and YDEGEE. The CDR3 DNA is TGTGCCAGCAGCTTGGGGGTCGCGGCAAACACTGAAGCTTTCTTT. Its protein is CASSLGVAANTEAFF. Full variable domain (missing parts from reference TRBV5-8 and TRBJ1-1): EAGVTQSPTHLIKTRGQQATLRCSPISGHTSVYWYQQALGLGLQFLLWYDEGEERNRGNFPPRFSGRQFPNYSSELNVNALELEDSALYLCASSLGVAANTEAFFGQGTRLTVV.

V is TRBV6-5 and J is TRBJ2-6, with unresolved D. Germline V lookup: CDR1 MNHEY, CDR2 SVGAGI. Trimming removed 0 bases at V and 1 base at J, with 4 bases between. CDR3 length: 15 residues. The DNA for the CDR3 is TGTGCCAGCAGTTACTCGGGATCTGGGGCCAACGTCCTGACTTTC. Amino acid sequence: CASSYSGSGANVLTF.

This chain joins TRBV28 and TRBJ2-7; tentatively, D is TRBD1 (6 bases). With 3 bases removed from V and 2 bases from J, the gap between germline ends came to 11 bases. This CDR3 has 14 residues. Germline CDR1 is MDHEN and CDR2 is SYDVKM. The CDR3 region is CASSFERGTYEQYF. The CDR3 bases are TGTGCCAGCAGTTTCGAGAGGGGGACCTACGAGCAGTACTTC.

The chain links TRBV18 to TRBJ1-4; TRBD1 matches 7 bases. CDR3 length equals 15 residues. V dropped 0 bases and J dropped 7; count of bases not matched to a gene: 5. The germline V gene encodes CDR1 KGHSH and CDR2 LQKENI. The CDR3 bases are TGTGCCAGCTCACCACCGAACAGGGGAAGTGAAAAACTGTTTTTT. Amino acids: CASSPPNRGSEKLFF.

The gene calls are TRBV7-6 and TRBJ2-7; TRBD2 is a possible D gene (6 bases). CDR3 length: 17 amino acids. The V end lost 4 bases, the J end lost 3 bases, and 22 bases lay between the germline ends. The germline V gene encodes CDR1 SGHVS and CDR2 FNYEAQ. The CDR3 region has the DNA TGTGCCAGCAGCTCGGGGATATACCGGGACTCTCTCTACGAGCAGTACTTC. Translation gives CASSSGIYRDSLYEQYF.